The 25 T cell receptor beta chains below were found in one sample sequenced in a study of Graves' ophthalmopathy and Graves' hyperthyroidism. CDR3 regions of TCR beta were amplified from RNA transcripts. An opening RT-PCR round employed HTBI primers and preceded a second-round multiplex PCR. TCRdb re-derived calls from the multiplex PCR reads in MiXCR, one entry per CDR3 protein. The data hold roughly 1.1 million distinct CDR3 sequences, with about 40% observed a single time. Input material: peripheral blood or thyroid tissue (not recorded which). These receptors were obtained from an adult man with Graves' hyperthyroidism.

This clonotype was picked up a small number of times. The chain has TRBV20-1 and TRBJ2-7; TRBD1 is a possible D gene (5 bases). Trimming removed 5 bases at V and 2 bases at J, with 13 bases between. Per the germline V gene, CDR1 is DFQATT and CDR2 is SNEGSKA (reference sequence). CDR3 length equals 13 residues. The CDR3 bases are TGCAGTGCTCCCGACAGTTACCCCTACGAGCAGTACTTC. Translation: CSAPDSYPYEQYF.

This clonotype was found a few times. A read error is possible here, since a much larger clone lies one base away. The gene calls are TRBV25-1 and TRBJ2-5; D possibly corresponds to TRBD1 (6 bases). Germline values: CDR1 MGHDK, CDR2 SYGVNS. The length of the CDR3 is 13 residues. V was clipped by 8 bases and J by 7 bases, with 17 bases between them. This chain's CDR3 is CASVKGVRGTQYF. In DNA, the CDR3 is TGTGCCAGCGTCAAGGGGGTTCGAGGGACCCAGTACTTC.

This clonotype was detected only a few times. V is TRBV6-6 and J is TRBJ2-2; 12 bases map to TRBD2. The CDR3 extends over 17 amino acids. The germline V gene encodes CDR1 MNHNY and CDR2 SVGAGI (reference sequence). The trim removed 2 bases at V and 1 base at J, leaving 2 bases unmatched. The CDR3 sequence is CASSYGLAGKNTGELFF. In nucleotides, the CDR3 is TGTGCCAGCAGTTACGGACTAGCGGGGAAGAACACCGGGGAGCTGTTTTTT.

With regard to this clonotype: Given a much more abundant clone one base away, this may be a read error. The gene calls are TRBV19 and TRBJ2-7; TRBD2 agrees at 8 bases. CDR3 length: 12 amino acids. Germline CDR1 reads LNHDA; CDR2 reads SQIVND (reference sequence). The CDR3, as DNA: TGTGCCAGCAGCGGGAGTCTATACGAGCAGCACTTC. It specifies CASSGSLYEQHF.

The V call is TRBV29-1, the J call TRBJ2-5; 11 nucleotides match TRBD2. Germline lookup yields CDR1 SQVTM and CDR2 ANQGSEA. Trimming removed 6 bases from V and 5 bases from J; junction bases left unmatched: 8. This CDR3 contains 14 residues. The CDR3 is CSVSSGGGSETQYF. The CDR3 DNA is TGCAGCGTCAGTAGCGGGGGGGGATCGGAGACCCAGTACTTC.

The chain joins TRBV25-1 to TRBJ1-1; TRBD1 aligns across 7 bases. Germline CDR1 MGHDK, CDR2 SYGVNS. The CDR3 is 13 amino acids. Unmatched junction bases numbered 10, after V lost 7 bases and J lost 8 bases. CDR3 coding DNA: TGTGCCAGCACGTGGGACAGTCTAAGGGAAGCTTTCTTT. This gives the protein CASTWDSLREAFF.

This clonotype appeared many times. V usage is TRBV5-4 and J usage is TRBJ1-4; D call uncertain. Germline CDR1 reads SGHNT; CDR2 reads YYREEE (reference sequence). Trimming removed 0 bases from V and 7 bases from J, with 10 bases in between. This CDR3 has 14 residues. For the CDR3, the DNA is TGTGCCAGCAGCTTGGAAGGATTTGGTGAAAAACTGTTTTTT. It yields the protein CASSLEGFGEKLFF.

The J gene is TRBJ1-2, the V gene TRBV25-1; 8 bases agree with TRBD1. The length of the CDR3 is 14 residues. Germline assignment: CDR1 MGHDK and CDR2 SYGVNS. J lost 4 bases, V lost 3 bases, and 4 bases had no gene match. CDR3 nucleotides: TGTGCCAGCAGTGAGCTTGGGACAGGCTATGGCTACACCTTC. It translates to CASSELGTGYGYTF.

This clonotype occurred a few times. The chain couples TRBV5-1 to TRBJ2-5, with a possible D match to TRBD1 (5 bases). The CDR3 length is 16 residues. Germline V gives CDR1 SGHRS, CDR2 YFSETQ. Trimming left V 0 bases short and J 1 base short, with 13 bases between. The CDR3 sequence: CASSLEPQGAQETQYF. DNA of the CDR3: TGCGCCAGCAGCTTGGAGCCCCAAGGGGCCCAAGAGACCCAGTACTTC.

Remarks on this clonotype: A single base separates this from a much larger clone, so it may be a read error. V gene TRBV7-8 combines with J gene TRBJ2-5, with 13 bases matching TRBD2. Germline V gives CDR1 SGHVS, CDR2 FQNEAQ. The trim removed 4 bases at V and 1 base at J, leaving 12 bases unmatched. The CDR3 runs 19 residues. This chain's CDR3 is CASSCPGTSGNPSQETQYF. Written as DNA, the CDR3 is TGTGCCAGCAGCTGTCCCGGGACTAGCGGGAATCCCTCCCAAGAGACCCAGTACTTC.

This clonotype was seen many times. The V gene is TRBV7-2, the J gene TRBJ2-7; possibly TRBD1 for D (6 bases). The ends were cut back, 0 bases at V and 3 bases at J, with 12 bases in the middle. The CDR3 consists of 15 residues. CDR1 is SGHTA and CDR2 is FQGNSA in the germline V gene. DNA of the CDR3: TGTGCCAGCAGCTTAGCTGGTCTAGGGGGCTACGAGCAGTACTTC. Its translation: CASSLAGLGGYEQYF.

The rearrangement links TRBV7-2 to TRBJ2-5; D might be TRBD1 (6 bases). The CDR3 has 14 residues. Germline V CDR1 and CDR2: SGHTA, FQGNSA. The germline V and J ends were trimmed by 6 bases and 5 bases, with 16 bases remaining between them. The CDR3 region is CASSFGGSWETQYF. CDR3 bases: TGTGCCAGCAGTTTTGGGGGCTCGTGGGAGACCCAGTACTTC. The full variable domain, with the rest looked up from reference TRBV7-2 and TRBJ2-5, is GAGVSQSPSNKVTEKGKDVELRCDPISGHTALYWYRQSLGQGLEFLIYFQGNSAPDKSGLPSDRFSAERTGGSVSTLTIQRTQQEDSAVYLCASSFGGSWETQYFGPGTRLLVL.

The chain combines TRBV5-1 with TRBJ2-7, with TRBD2 as a possible D gene (6 bases). Germline values: CDR1 SGHRS, CDR2 YFSETQ. The CDR3 sequence is 15 residues long. Trimming shortened V by 5 bases and J by 0 bases, and 15 bases separated the two germline ends. As DNA, the CDR3 is TGCGCCAGCAGACCAACTAGCTCAAGCTCCTACGAGCAGTACTTC. Protein sequence: CASRPTSSSSYEQYF.

In this sample, this clonotype turned up many times. The chain carries TRBV19 and TRBJ1-2; perhaps TRBD1 as D (6 bases). Germline V CDR1 and CDR2: LNHDA, SQIVND (reference sequence). Trimming took off 7 bases at V and 8 bases at J, with 11 bases between the two ends. CDR3 size: 11 residues. CDR3 nucleotide sequence: TGTGCCAGTAACTGGGGGCACGGCTACACCTTC. It is translated as CASNWGHGYTF.

This clonotype was picked up a small number of times. The rearrangement uses TRBV29-1 and TRBJ2-5; D uncertain. The CDR3 consists of 11 residues. V was clipped by 4 bases and J by 2 bases, with 5 bases between them. The germline V gene encodes CDR1 SQVTM and CDR2 ANQGSEA. CDR3 in amino acids: CSVVRQETQYF. The CDR3, as DNA: TGCAGCGTTGTTCGTCAAGAGACCCAGTACTTC. Together with reference TRBV29-1 and TRBJ2-5, the CDR3 gives the full variable domain: SAVISQKPSRDICQRGTSLTIQCQVDSQVTMMFWYRQQPGQSLTLIATANQGSEATYESGFVIDKFPISRPNLTFSTLTVSNMSPEDSSIYLCSVVRQETQYFGPGTRLLVL.

The rearrangement links TRBV7-9 to TRBJ1-6, with 7 positions matching TRBD1. Germline V gene sequence: CDR1 SEHNR, CDR2 FQNEAQ (reference sequence). The V gene end was trimmed by 0 bases and the J gene end by 10 bases; junction bases not matched to a gene: 9. The CDR3 spans 16 residues. This CDR3 is CASSLAAGPGGSPLHF. The DNA for the CDR3 is TGTGCCAGCAGCTTAGCCGCGGGGCCAGGGGGATCACCCCTCCACTTT. Filled out from reference TRBV7-9 and TRBJ1-6, the complete variable domain reads DTGVSQNPRHKITKRGQNVTFRCDPISEHNRLYWYRQTLGQGPEFLTYFQNEAQLEKSRLLSDRFSAERPKGSFSTLEIQRTEQGDSAMYLCASSLAAGPGGSPLHFGNGTRLTVT.

V and J are TRBV7-2 and TRBJ2-5; maybe TRBD1 (6 bases). CDR3 size: 14 residues. Germline V gives CDR1 SGHTA, CDR2 FQGNSA. The ends were cut back, 4 bases at V and 7 bases at J, with 16 bases in the middle. DNA for the CDR3: TGTGCCAGCAGCTCACCGAGGGGGTTAGGGACCCAGTACTTC. The encoded protein is CASSSPRGLGTQYF.

This clonotype was seen more than once but under ten times. The chain carries TRBV7-9 and TRBJ2-7, with 9 nucleotides matching TRBD2. CDR1 is SEHNR and CDR2 is FQNEAQ in the germline V gene (reference sequence). The trim removed 2 bases at V and 5 bases at J, leaving 10 bases unmatched. The CDR3 sequence is 16 residues long. The CDR3 region has the DNA TGTGCCAGCAGCTTAAAGGCGGGGGGGAGGGAGCACGAGCAGTACTTC. Its protein is CASSLKAGGREHEQYF.

On this clonotype: A single base separates this from a much larger clone, so it may be a read error. In DNA form, the CDR3 reads TGTGCCAGCAGCGGGGACAGGGGGTTTAACGAGCAGTACTTC. It is translated as CASSGDRGFNEQYF. This chain links TRBV2 with TRBJ2-7; TRBD1 aligns across 11 bases. The CDR3 totals 14 residues. CDR1 is SNHLY, CDR2 FYNNEI, per germline. The junction had 6 bases not matched to a gene; V was cut back by 6 bases and J by 5 bases.

Note on this clonotype: This sequence may be a read error, since a much larger clone differs from it by one base. This chain links TRBV7-9 with TRBJ2-7; 7 positions match TRBD1. This CDR3 spans 13 amino acids. The germline CDR1 and CDR2 sequences are SEHNR and FQNEAQ (reference sequence). The DNA for the CDR3 is TGTGCCAGAAGCTTAACAGGGGTCAACGAGCAGTACTTC. Residues: CARSLTGVNEQYF.

The genes are TRBV12-3 or TRBV12-4 and TRBJ1-3, with 8 bases aligning to TRBD1. Trimming cost V 1 base and J 2 bases; bases outside gene matches: 7. CDR3 size: 17 residues. The CDR3 spells CASSLDGGGQAGNTIYF. In DNA, the CDR3 is TGTGCCAGCAGTTTAGATGGCGGGGGACAGGCTGGAAACACCATATATTTT.

The CDR3 coding sequence is TGTGCCACCAGCAGGAGGGTATTCGGCAATCAGCCCCAGCATTTT. It translates to CATSRRVFGNQPQHF. V is TRBV15 and J is TRBJ1-5; no firm D call. Germline V gives CDR1 LNHNV, CDR2 YYDKDF (reference sequence). This CDR3 is built from 15 residues. V was trimmed by 3 bases and J by 2 bases, leaving 11 bases between them.

The chain links TRBV7-9 to TRBJ1-1; a weak D match, TRBD1 (5 bases). CDR1 and CDR2 (germline): SEHNR, FQNEAQ (reference sequence). Trimming stripped 6 bases from V and 5 bases from J, with 13 bases between. The CDR3 extends over 13 amino acids. CDR3 loop: CASRPGQGTEAFF. The CDR3 bases are TGTGCCAGCAGACCAGGCCAGGGAACTGAAGCTTTCTTT.

This clonotype appeared many times. This chain connects TRBV15 to TRBJ1-5; D is uncertain. Germline-derived CDR1 and CDR2 are LNHNV and YYDKDF (reference sequence). Trimming left V 1 base short and J 9 bases short, with 10 bases between. The CDR3 runs 13 residues. CDR3: CATSRARFRPQHF. The CDR3 nucleotides are TGTGCCACCAGCAGAGCGAGATTTCGGCCCCAGCATTTT.

This clonotype was counted at least ten times. This sequence joins TRBV9 and TRBJ2-5; possible D gene TRBD2, 5 bases. Germline assignment: CDR1 SGDLS and CDR2 YYNGEE. The V gene lost 2 bases and the J gene lost 1 base, with 12 bases spanning the gap. This CDR3 contains 15 residues. CDR3 protein: CASSVRVSAQETQYF. The CDR3 DNA follows: TGTGCCAGCAGCGTCAGAGTTAGCGCCCAAGAGACCCAGTACTTC.